The present T cell receptor beta chain was sequenced within a study of cytomegalovirus exposure and HLA in healthy donors. The PCR made use of 60 Vbeta and 13 Jbeta primers. Here immunoSEQ multiplex PCR was the method, and the copy in TCRdb shows in-frame clones only, minus some. The sample holds over 90,000 clones, roughly 77% seen once. Study-level points and caveats: Prediction of most subjects' HLA-A and HLA-B alleles by TCR beta sequences was reportedly accurate. It is likely that the observed cluster of highly shared sequence variants was a sequencing artifact. Reports showed the classifier diagnosing cytomegalovirus status with high specificity and sensitivity. The study labeled 164 TCR beta chains cytomegalovirus-associated.

Turning to this clone: Its target is not known.

Germline CDR1 and CDR2: MDHEN and SYDVKM. Trimming cost V 5 bases and J 0 bases; bases outside gene matches: 3. The CDR3 extends over 15 amino acids. This sequence was found in a woman aged 18-30 years in good health and CMV-seropositive. The sequenced sample consisted of PBMCs. The J gene is TRBJ1-3, the V gene TRBV28, with 8 nucleotides matching TRBD1. The CDR3 region has the DNA TGTGCCAGCAGTGGGGACAGGCTCTCTGGAAACACCATATATTTT. Its translation: CASSGDRLSGNTIYF.